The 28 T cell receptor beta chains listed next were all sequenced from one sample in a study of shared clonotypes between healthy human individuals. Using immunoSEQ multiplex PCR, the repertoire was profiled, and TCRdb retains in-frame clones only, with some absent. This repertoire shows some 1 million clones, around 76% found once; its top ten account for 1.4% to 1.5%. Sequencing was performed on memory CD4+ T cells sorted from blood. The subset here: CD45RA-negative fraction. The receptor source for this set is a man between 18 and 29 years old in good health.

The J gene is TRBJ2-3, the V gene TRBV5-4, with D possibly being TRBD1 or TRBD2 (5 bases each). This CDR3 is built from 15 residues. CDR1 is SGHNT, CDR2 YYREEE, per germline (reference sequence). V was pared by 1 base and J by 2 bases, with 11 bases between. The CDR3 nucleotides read TGTGCCAGCAGCTTGCGGGGACCCTCCACAGATACGCAGTATTTT. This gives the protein CASSLRGPSTDTQYF.

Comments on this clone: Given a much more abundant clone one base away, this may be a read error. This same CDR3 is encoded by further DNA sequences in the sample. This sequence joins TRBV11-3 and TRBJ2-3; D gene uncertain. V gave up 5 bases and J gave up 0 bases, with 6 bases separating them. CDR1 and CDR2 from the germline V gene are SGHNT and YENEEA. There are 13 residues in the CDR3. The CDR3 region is CASSRRSTDTQYF. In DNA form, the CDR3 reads TGTGCCAGCAGCCGACGGAGCACAGATACGCAGTATTTT.

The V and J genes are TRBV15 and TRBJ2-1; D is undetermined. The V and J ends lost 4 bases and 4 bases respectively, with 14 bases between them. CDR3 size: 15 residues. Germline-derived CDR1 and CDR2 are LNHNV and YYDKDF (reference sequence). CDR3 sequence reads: CATSNHPYAYNEQFF. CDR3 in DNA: TGTGCCACCAGCAACCACCCGTACGCGTACAATGAGCAGTTCTTC.

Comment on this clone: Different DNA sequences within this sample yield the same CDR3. The CDR3 is CASSLGPGGQETQYF. CDR3 sequence (DNA): TGCGCCAGCAGCTTGGGCCCGGGGGGGCAAGAGACCCAGTACTTC. V gene TRBV5-1 combines with J gene TRBJ2-5; 8 bases match TRBD2. Germline V lookup: CDR1 SGHRS, CDR2 YFSETQ. The trim removed 0 bases at V and 2 bases at J, leaving 3 bases unmatched. The CDR3 totals 15 residues.

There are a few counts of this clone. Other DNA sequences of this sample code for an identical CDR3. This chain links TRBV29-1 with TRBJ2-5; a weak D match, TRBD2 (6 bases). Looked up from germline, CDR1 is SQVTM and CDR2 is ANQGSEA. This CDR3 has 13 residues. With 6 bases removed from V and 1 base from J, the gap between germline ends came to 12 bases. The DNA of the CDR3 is TGCAGCGTGGCCGGGACTGCCCAAGAGACCCAGTACTTC. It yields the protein CSVAGTAQETQYF.

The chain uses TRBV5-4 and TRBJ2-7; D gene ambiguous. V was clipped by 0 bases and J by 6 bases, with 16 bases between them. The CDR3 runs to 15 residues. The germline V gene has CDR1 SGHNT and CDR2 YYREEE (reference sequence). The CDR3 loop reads CASSLARSPTGEQYF. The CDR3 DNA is TGTGCCAGCAGCTTGGCCAGGTCCCCTACCGGCGAGCAGTACTTC.

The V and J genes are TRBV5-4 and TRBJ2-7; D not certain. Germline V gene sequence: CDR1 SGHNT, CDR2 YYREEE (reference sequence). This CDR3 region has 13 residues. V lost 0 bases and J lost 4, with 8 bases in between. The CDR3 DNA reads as TGTGCCAGCAGCTTGGGCCAGTTTTACGAGCAGTACTTC. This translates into CASSLGQFYEQYF.

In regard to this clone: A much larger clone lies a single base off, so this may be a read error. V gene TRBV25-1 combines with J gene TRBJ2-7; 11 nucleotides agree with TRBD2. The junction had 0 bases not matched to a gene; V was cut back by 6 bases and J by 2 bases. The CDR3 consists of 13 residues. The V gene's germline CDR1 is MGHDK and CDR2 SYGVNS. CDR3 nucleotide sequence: TGTGCCAGCAGGACTAGCGGGACCTACGAGCAGTACTTC. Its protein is CASRTSGTYEQYF.

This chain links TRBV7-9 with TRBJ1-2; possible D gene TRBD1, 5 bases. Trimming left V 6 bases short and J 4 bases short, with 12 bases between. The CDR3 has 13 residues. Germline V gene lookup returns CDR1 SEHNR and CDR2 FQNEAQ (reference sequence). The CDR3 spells CASSWDESYGYTF. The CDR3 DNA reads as TGTGCCAGCAGTTGGGACGAGAGCTATGGCTACACCTTC.

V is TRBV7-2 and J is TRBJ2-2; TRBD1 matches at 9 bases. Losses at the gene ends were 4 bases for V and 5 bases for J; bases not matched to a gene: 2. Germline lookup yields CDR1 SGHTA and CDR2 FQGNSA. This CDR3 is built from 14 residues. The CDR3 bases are TGTGCCAGCAGCTGGGACAGGGCAACCGGGGAGCTGTTTTTT. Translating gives CASSWDRATGELFF.

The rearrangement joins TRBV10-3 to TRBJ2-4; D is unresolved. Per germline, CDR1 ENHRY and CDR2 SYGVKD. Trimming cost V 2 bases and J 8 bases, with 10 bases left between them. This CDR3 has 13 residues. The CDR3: CAISEGPSDIQYF. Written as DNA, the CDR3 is TGTGCCATCAGTGAGGGGCCTTCTGACATTCAGTACTTC.

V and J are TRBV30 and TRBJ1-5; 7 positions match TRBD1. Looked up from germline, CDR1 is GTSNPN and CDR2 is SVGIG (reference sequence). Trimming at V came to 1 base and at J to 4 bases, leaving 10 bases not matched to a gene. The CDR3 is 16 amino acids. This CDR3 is CAWSAPQTGRNQPQHF. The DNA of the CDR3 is TGTGCCTGGAGTGCACCCCAGACAGGGCGAAATCAGCCCCAGCATTTT. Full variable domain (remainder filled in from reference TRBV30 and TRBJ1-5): SQTIHQWPATLVQPVGSPLSLECTVEGTSNPNLYWYRQAAGRGLQLLFYSVGIGQISSEVPQNLSASRPQDRQFILSSKKLLLSDSGFYLCAWSAPQTGRNQPQHFGDGTRLSIL.

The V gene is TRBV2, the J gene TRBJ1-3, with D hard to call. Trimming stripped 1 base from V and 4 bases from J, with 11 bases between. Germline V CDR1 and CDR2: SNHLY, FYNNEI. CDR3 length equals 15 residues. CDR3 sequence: CASSEGGLRGNTIYF. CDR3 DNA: TGTGCCAGCAGTGAAGGTGGCCTAAGGGGAAACACCATATATTTT. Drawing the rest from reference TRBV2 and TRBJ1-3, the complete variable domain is EPEVTQTPSHQVTQMGQEVILRCVPISNHLYFYWYRQILGQKVEFLVSFYNNEISEKSEIFDDQFSVERPDGSNFTLKIRSTKLEDSAMYFCASSEGGLRGNTIYFGEGSWLTVV.

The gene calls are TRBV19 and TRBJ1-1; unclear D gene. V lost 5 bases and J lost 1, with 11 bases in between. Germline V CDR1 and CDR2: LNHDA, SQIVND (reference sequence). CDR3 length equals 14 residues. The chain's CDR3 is CASSAGSKNTEAFF. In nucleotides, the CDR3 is TGTGCCAGTAGTGCCGGGTCAAAGAACACTGAAGCTTTCTTT.

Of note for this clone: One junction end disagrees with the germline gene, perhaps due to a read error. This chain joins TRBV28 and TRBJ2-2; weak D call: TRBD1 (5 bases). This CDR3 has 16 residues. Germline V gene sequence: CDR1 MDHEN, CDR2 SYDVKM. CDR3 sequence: CASSLLGPGNSGELFF. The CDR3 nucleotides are TGTGCCAGCAGTTTACTTGGGCCAGGGAACTCCGGGGAGCTGTTTTTT. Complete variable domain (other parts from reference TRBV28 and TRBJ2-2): DVKVTQSSRYLVKRTGEKVFLECVQDMDHENMFWYRQDPGLGLRLIYFSYDVKMKEKGDIPEGYSVSREKKERFSLILESASTNQTSMYLCASSLLGPGNSGELFFGEGSRLTVL.

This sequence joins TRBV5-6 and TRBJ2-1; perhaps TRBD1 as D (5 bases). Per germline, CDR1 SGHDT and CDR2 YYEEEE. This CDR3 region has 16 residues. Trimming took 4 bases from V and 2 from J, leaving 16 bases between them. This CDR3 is CASSRPPGKTYNEQFF. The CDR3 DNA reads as TGTGCCAGCAGCCGCCCTCCAGGGAAGACCTACAATGAGCAGTTCTTC.

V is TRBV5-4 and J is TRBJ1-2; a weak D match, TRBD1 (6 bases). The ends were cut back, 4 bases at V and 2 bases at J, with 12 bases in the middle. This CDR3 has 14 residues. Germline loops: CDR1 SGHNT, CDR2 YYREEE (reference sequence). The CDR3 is CASSRGGANYGYTF. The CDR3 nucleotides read TGTGCCAGCAGCCGCGGGGGCGCGAACTATGGCTACACCTTC.

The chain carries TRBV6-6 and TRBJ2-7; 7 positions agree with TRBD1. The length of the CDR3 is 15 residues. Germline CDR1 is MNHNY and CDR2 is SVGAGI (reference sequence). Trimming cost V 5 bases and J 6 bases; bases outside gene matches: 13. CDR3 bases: TGTGCCAGCAGTGCCCTCCCCGGGACAGTTGGCGAGCAGTACTTC. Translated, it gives CASSALPGTVGEQYF.

Written as DNA, the CDR3 is TGTGCCAGCAGTTTCAGCCCAGGGGGCGGTGAAGCTTTCTTT. It translates to CASSFSPGGGEAFF. V and J are TRBV27 and TRBJ1-1; 8 nucleotides align to TRBD1. The CDR3 sequence is 14 residues long. V gave up 3 bases and J gave up 7 bases; unmatched junction bases: 7. In germline, CDR1 is MNHEY, CDR2 SMNVEV (reference sequence).

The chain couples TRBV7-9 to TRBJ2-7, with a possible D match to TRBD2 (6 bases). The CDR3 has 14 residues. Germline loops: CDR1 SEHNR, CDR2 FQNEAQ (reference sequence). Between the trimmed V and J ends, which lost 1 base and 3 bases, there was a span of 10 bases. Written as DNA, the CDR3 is TGTGCCAGCAGCTTAGAGGGACTGAGCTACGAGCAGTACTTC. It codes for CASSLEGLSYEQYF.

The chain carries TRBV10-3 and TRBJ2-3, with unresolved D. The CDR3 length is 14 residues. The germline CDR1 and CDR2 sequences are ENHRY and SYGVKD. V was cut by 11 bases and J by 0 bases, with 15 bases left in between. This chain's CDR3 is CAVRSFPSTDTQYF. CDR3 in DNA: TGTGCCGTCCGGAGTTTTCCTAGCACAGATACGCAGTATTTT.

The CDR3 sequence is CASRSGQIGITEAFF. In DNA, the CDR3 is TGTGCCAGTAGATCCGGACAGATAGGTATCACTGAAGCTTTCTTT. J is TRBJ1-1 and V is TRBV19; the D gene is possibly TRBD1 (6 bases). Per germline, CDR1 LNHDA and CDR2 SQIVND (reference sequence). Trimming took 6 bases from V and 4 from J, leaving 18 bases between them. There are 15 residues in the CDR3.

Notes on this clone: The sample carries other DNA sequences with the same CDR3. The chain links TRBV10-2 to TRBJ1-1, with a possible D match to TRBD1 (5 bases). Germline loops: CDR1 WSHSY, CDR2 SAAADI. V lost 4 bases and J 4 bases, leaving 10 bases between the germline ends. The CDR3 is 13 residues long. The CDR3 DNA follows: TGCGCCAGCAGTGGACAGAGGGGCACTGAAGCTTTCTTT. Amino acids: CASSGQRGTEAFF.

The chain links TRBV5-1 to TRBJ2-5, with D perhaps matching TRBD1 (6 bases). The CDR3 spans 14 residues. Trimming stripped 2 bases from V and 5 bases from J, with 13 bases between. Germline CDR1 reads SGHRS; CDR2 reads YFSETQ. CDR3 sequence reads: CASSLRGTRETQYF. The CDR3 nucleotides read TGCGCCAGCAGCTTAAGGGGGACGCGGGAGACCCAGTACTTC.

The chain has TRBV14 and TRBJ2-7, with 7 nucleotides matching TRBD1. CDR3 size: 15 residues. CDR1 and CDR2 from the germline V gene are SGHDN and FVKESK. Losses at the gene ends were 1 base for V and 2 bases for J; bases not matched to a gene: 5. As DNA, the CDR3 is TGTGCCAGCAGCCAAGTAGGGGGACAGCCCTACGAGCAGTACTTC. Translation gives CASSQVGGQPYEQYF.

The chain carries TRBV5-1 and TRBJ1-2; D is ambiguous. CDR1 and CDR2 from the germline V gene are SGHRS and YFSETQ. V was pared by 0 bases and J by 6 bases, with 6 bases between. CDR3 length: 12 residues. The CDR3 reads CASSLATDGYTF. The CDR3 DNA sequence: TGCGCCAGCAGCTTGGCAACGGATGGCTACACCTTC.

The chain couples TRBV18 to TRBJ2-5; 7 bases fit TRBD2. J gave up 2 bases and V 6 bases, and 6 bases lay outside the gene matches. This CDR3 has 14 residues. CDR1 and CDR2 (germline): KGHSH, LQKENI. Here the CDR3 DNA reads TGTGCCAGCTCGTCCGGACTAGGACAAGAGACCCAGTACTTC. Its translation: CASSSGLGQETQYF.

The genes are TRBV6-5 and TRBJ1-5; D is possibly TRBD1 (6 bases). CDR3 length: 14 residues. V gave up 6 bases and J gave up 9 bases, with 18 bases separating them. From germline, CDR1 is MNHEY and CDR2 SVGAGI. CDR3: CASSRLTGEGPQHF. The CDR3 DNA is TGTGCCAGCAGCCGCCTGACAGGAGAGGGGCCCCAGCATTTT.